A selection of T cell receptor beta chains follows, all from one sample in a study of cytomegalovirus exposure and HLA in healthy donors. Using immunoSEQ multiplex PCR, the repertoire was profiled, and TCRdb retains in-frame clones only, with some absent. The repertoire includes about 170,000 clones, about 73% of them detected once, and approximately 13% sits in the top ten. The sample taken for sequencing was PBMCs. The receptor set was obtained from a woman aged 50 to 60 in good health and CMV-seropositive. Each CDR3 is given with its conserved first and last residue.

TRBV15	TRBJ2-3	CATSTWGRVRDTQYF
TRBV13	TRBJ2-3	CASSWGGGFTDTQYF
TRBV5-1	TRBJ2-1	CASSSAGTGYNEQFF
TRBV4-2	TRBJ2-3	CASSQGGGGATDTQYF
TRBV10-3	TRBJ2-3	CAISDPGQGAADTQYF
TRBV4-2	TRBJ1-1	CASSQGDGSTEAFF
TRBV5-6	TRBJ1-3	CASSDRVPSGNTIYF
TRBV4-1	TRBJ2-5	CASSQGTLRQETQYF
TRBV6-1	TRBJ1-2	CASSEVDRTGGYTF
TRBV4-1	TRBJ1-6	CASSQSSYNSPLHF
TRBV27	TRBJ1-4	CASSLSRGPEKLFF
TRBV30	TRBJ2-1	CAWSDTAGRGEFNEQFF
TRBV6-1	TRBJ2-3	CASSEALAGGSTDTQYF
TRBV11-2	TRBJ2-4	CASSLRGAGLAKNIQYF
TRBV5-4	TRBJ1-2	CASSGDDQGLYGYTF
TRBV6-1	.	CASSPWGGGYEQYF
TRBV10-3	TRBJ1-6	CAIRDRSGTGNSPLHF
TRBV11-2	TRBJ1-4	CASSSSQGVTNEKLFF
TRBV10-2	TRBJ2-3	CASGSGFSTDTQYF
TRBV10-1	TRBJ1-1	CASRRRTATAEAFF
TRBV5-1	TRBJ2-3	CASSLPLAGTDTQYF
TRBV9	TRBJ2-3	CASSVGGSDTQYF
TRBV19	TRBJ2-1	CASSTRRVDEQFF
TRBV30	TRBJ2-1	CALTAWGSNEQFF
TRBV13	TRBJ2-1	CASSLGGGGAYNEQFF
TRBV6-5	TRBJ1-5	CASSSRVNQPQHF
TRBV5-1	TRBJ1-6	CASSLAVRGPVSSPLHF
TRBV11-3	TRBJ2-1	CASSSAGSNEQFF